This paragraph covers one T cell receptor beta chain sequence. This sequence may be a read error, since a much larger clone differs from it by one base. This CDR3 has 16 residues. The data belong to a study of blood T cells in healthy people across ages. It was with a sample-barcoded 5' primer and a J-beta primer mix that a second PCR of roughly 7 to 12 cycles was run. TCRdb reprocessed the 5' RACE reads with MiXCR, giving one entry per CDR3 protein. The sample holds about 650,000 distinct CDR3 sequences, about a third seen once. The TCR was taken from a woman older than 75 in good health. Sample: blood. This rearrangement joins TRBV12-3 or TRBV12-4 to TRBJ2-7, with a tentative D call TRBD2 (6 bases). In nucleotides, the CDR3 is TGTGCCAGTTACCTGGCGGGACTGGGGGAAGCCTACGGGCAGTACTTC. Translation gives CASYLAGLGEAYGQYF.